This T cell receptor beta chain appears in the sequencing data of a study of identical twins. Germline V gene sequence: CDR1 SGHAT, CDR2 FQNNGV. This CDR3 spans 19 amino acids. Losses at the gene ends were 1 base for V and 0 bases for J; bases not matched to a gene: 15. A universal primer site came from template switching; cDNA carried unique molecular identifiers. TCRdb re-called the 5' RACE reads through MiXCR, storing one row per CDR3 protein. The sample has 470,000 or so distinct CDR3 sequences; less than 25% are singletons. This same sample was also taken into another study, of T cells expressing NK-cell markers. This second report adds: Sorted CD3+CD56-NKG2C+, CD3+CD56+NKG2C- and CD3+CD56+NKG2C+ T cells were the source of the TCR beta repertoires.

This chain connects TRBV11-2 to TRBJ2-7; 7 bases fit TRBD2. Material for sequencing was CD4+ T cells sorted from blood. The clonotype comes from a young woman in good health. For the CDR3, the DNA is TGTGCCAGCAGCTTAGTTGGCGCAGGGAGGGTTGAACCCTCCTACGAGCAGTACTTC. This translates into CASSLVGAGRVEPSYEQYF.